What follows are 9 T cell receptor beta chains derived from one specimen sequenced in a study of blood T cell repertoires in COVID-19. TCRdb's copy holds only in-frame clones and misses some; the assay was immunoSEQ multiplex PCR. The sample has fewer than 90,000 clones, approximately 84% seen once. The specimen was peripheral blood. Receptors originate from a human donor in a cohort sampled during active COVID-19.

CDR3 in DNA: TGCGCCAGCAGTTCAAACCCGGGACTAGCGGGAGGAGGAGAGACCCAGTACTTC. It codes for CASSSNPGLAGGGETQYF. This chain links TRBV5-1 with TRBJ2-5, with 15 bases aligning to TRBD2. Germline V lookup: CDR1 SGHRS, CDR2 YFSETQ. This CDR3 spans 18 amino acids. The ends lost 5 bases at V and 4 bases at J; junction bases unmatched: 12. The complete variable domain, with remaining parts taken from reference TRBV5-1 and TRBJ2-5, reads KAGVTQTPRYLIKTRGQQVTLSCSPISGHRSVSWYQQTPGQGLQFLFEYFSETQRNKGNFPGRFSGRQFSNSRSEMNVSTLELGDSALYLCASSSNPGLAGGGETQYFGPGTRLLVL.

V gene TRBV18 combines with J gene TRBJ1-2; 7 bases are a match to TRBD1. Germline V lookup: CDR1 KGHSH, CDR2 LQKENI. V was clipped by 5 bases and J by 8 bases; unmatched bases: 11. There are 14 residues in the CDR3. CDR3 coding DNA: TGTGCCAGCTCAACGACGACAGGGTACGACGGCTACACCTTC. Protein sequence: CASSTTTGYDGYTF.

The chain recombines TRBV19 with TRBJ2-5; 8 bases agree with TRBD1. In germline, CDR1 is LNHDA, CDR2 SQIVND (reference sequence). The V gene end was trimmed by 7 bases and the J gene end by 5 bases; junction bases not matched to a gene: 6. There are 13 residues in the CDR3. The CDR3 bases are TGTGCCAGTACCAACGGACAGGGCGAGACCCAGTACTTC. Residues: CASTNGQGETQYF.

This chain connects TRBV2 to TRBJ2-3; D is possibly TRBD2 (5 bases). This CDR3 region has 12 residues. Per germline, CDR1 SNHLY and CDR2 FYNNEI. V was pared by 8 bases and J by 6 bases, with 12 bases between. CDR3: CASRMGGDTQYF. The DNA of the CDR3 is TGTGCCAGCCGTATGGGCGGGGATACGCAGTATTTT.

This CDR3 reads CASSLRQYNQPQHF. The CDR3 DNA reads TGTGCCAGCAGCTTGCGACAGTACAATCAGCCCCAGCATTTT. The chain links TRBV5-8 to TRBJ1-5; D perhaps matches TRBD1 (5 bases). The CDR3 has 14 amino acids. Per germline, CDR1 SGHTS and CDR2 YDEGEE. The V gene lost 1 base and the J gene lost 3 bases, with 8 bases spanning the gap.

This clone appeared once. The CDR3 spells CAISGGVRDRFHIYEQYF. The CDR3 bases are TGTGCCATCAGTGGGGGGGTCAGGGACCGGTTCCATATCTACGAGCAGTACTTC. The V call is TRBV10-3, the J call TRBJ2-7; maybe TRBD2 (6 bases). The V end lost 4 bases, the J end lost 3 bases, and 25 bases lay between the germline ends. The CDR3 has 18 amino acids. The germline CDR1 and CDR2 sequences are ENHRY and SYGVKD.

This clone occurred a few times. Here the CDR3 reads CASSHPYGTGGIYGYTF. The CDR3, as DNA: TGTGCCAGCAGCCACCCTTATGGGACAGGGGGCATTTATGGCTACACCTTC. The rearrangement links TRBV3-1 (or the pseudogene TRBV3-2) to TRBJ1-2; 12 bases map to TRBD1. This CDR3 contains 17 residues. CDR1 and CDR2 (germline): LGHDT, YNNKEL (reference sequence). J lost 5 bases, V lost 3 bases, and 10 bases had no gene match.

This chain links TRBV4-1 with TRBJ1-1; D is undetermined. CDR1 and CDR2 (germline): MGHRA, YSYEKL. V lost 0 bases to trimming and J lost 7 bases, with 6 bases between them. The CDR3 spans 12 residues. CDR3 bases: TGCGCCAGCAGCCAAGAGGCCAGTGAAGCTTTCTTT. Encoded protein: CASSQEASEAFF.

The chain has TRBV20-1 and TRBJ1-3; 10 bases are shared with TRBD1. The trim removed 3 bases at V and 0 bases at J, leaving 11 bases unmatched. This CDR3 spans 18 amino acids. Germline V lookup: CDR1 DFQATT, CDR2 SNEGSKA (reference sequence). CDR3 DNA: TGCAGTGCTAGTGGCGGGACAGGGGCCGTAAACTCTGGAAACACCATATATTTT. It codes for CSASGGTGAVNSGNTIYF.